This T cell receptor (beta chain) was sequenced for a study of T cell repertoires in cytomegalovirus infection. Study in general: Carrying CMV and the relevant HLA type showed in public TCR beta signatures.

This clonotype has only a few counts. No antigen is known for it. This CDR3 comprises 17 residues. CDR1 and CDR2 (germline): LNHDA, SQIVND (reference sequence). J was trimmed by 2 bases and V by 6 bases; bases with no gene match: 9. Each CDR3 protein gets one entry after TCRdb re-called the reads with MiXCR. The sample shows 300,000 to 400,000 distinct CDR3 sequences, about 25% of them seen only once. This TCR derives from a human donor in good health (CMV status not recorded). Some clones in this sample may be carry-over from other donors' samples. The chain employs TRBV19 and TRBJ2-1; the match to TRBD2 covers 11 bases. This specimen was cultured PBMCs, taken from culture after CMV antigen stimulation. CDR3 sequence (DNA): TGTGCCAGTAGAGCGACTAGCGGGAATGAAGCCTACAATGAGCAGTTCTTC. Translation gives CASRATSGNEAYNEQFF.